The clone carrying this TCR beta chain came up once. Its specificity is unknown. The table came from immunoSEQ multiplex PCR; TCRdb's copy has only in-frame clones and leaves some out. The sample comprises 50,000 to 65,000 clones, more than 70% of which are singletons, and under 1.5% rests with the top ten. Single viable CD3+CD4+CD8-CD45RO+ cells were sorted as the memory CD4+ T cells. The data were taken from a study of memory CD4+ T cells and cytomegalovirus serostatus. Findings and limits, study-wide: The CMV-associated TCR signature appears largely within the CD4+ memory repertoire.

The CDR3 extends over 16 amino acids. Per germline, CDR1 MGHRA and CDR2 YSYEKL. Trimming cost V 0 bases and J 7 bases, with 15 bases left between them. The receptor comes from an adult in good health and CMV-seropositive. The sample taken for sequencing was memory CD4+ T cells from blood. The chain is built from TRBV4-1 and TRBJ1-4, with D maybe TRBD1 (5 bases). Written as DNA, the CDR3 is TGCGCCAGCAGCCAAGATTTTGGGGCCGACCCTGAAAAACTGTTTTTT. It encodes CASSQDFGADPEKLFF.